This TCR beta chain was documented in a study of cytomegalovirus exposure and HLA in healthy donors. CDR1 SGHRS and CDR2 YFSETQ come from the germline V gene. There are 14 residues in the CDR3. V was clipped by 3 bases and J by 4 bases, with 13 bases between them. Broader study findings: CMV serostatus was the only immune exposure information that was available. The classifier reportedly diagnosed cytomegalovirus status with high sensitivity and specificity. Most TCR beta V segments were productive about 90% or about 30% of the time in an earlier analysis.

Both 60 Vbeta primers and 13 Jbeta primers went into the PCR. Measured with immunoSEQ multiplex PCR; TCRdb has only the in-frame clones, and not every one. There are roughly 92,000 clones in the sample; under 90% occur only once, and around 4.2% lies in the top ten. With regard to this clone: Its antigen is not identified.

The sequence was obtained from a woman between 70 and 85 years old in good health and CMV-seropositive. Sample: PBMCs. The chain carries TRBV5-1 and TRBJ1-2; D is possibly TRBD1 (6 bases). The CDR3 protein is CASSSKTGPYGYTF. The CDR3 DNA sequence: TGCGCCAGCAGCTCGAAGACAGGACCCTATGGCTACACCTTC.